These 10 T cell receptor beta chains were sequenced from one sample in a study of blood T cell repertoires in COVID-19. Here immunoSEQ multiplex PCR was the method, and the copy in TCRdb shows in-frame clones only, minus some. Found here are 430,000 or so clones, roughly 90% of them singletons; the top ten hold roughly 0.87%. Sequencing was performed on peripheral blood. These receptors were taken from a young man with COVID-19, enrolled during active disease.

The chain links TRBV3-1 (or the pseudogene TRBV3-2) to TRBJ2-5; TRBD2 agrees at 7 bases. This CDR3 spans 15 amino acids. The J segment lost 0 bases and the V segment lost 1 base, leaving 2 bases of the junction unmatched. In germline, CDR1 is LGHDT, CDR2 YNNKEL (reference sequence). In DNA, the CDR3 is TGTGCCAGCAGCCAAGGAGCGGGGCACCAAGAGACCCAGTACTTC. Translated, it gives CASSQGAGHQETQYF.

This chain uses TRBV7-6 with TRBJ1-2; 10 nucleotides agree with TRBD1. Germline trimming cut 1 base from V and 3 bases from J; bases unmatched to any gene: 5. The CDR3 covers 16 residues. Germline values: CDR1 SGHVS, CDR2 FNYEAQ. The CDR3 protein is CASSLGPGTGDYGYTF. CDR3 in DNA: TGTGCCAGCAGCTTAGGCCCCGGGACAGGGGACTATGGCTACACCTTC.

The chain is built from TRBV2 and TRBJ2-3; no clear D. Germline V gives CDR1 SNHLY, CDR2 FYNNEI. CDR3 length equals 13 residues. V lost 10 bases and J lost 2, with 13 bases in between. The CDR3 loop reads CATSGTATDTQYF. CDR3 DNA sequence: TGTGCCACCTCAGGCACAGCCACAGATACGCAGTATTTT.

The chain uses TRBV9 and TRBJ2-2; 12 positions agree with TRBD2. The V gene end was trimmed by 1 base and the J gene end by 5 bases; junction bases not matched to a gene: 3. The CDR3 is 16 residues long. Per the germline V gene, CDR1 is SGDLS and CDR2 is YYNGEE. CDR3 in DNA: TGTGCCAGCAGCGTACGACTAGCGGGGGTAACCGGGGAGCTGTTTTTT. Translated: CASSVRLAGVTGELFF.

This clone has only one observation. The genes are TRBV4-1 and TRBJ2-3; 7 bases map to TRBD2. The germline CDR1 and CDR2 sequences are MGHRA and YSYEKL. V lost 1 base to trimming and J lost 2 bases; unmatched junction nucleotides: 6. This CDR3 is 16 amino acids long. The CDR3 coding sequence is TGCGCCAGCAGCCAAGCCGGGACTACCTCCACAGATACGCAGTATTTT. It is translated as CASSQAGTTSTDTQYF.

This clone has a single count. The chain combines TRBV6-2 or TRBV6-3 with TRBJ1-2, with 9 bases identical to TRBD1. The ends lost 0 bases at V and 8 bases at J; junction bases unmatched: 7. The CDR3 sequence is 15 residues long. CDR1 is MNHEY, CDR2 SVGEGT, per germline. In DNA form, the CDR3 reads TGTGCCAGCAGTTACTCTCTGACAGGGGGAGGAGGCTACACCTTC. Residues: CASSYSLTGGGGYTF.

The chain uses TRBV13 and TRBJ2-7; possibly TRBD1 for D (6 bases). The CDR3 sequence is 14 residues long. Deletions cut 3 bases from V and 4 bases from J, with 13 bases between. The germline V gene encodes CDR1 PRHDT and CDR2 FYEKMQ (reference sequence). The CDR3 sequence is CASSFDRFPYEQYF. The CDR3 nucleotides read TGTGCCAGCAGCTTTGACAGGTTCCCATACGAGCAGTACTTC. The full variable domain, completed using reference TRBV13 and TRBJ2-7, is AAGVIQSPRHLIKEKRETATLKCYPIPRHDTVYWYQQGPGQDPQFLISFYEKMQSDKGSIPDRFSAQQFSDYHSELNMSSLELGDSALYFCASSFDRFPYEQYFGPGTRLTVT.

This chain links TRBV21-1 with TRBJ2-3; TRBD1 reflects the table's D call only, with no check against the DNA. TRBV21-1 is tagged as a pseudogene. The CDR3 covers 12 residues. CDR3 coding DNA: TGTGCCGGCCTGCCGAAATGTGATACGCAGTATTTT. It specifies CAGLPKCDTQYF.

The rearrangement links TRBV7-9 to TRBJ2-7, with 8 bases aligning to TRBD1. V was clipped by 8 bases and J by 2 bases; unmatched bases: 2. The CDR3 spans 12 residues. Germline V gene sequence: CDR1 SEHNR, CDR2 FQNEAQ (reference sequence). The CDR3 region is CASGQGTYEQYF. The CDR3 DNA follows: TGTGCCAGCGGACAGGGAACCTACGAGCAGTACTTC.

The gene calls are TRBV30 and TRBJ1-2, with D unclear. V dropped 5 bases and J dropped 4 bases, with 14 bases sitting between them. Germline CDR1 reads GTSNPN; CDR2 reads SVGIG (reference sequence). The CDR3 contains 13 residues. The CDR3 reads CAWGKKQTYGYTF. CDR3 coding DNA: TGTGCCTGGGGAAAGAAACAAACCTATGGCTACACCTTC.